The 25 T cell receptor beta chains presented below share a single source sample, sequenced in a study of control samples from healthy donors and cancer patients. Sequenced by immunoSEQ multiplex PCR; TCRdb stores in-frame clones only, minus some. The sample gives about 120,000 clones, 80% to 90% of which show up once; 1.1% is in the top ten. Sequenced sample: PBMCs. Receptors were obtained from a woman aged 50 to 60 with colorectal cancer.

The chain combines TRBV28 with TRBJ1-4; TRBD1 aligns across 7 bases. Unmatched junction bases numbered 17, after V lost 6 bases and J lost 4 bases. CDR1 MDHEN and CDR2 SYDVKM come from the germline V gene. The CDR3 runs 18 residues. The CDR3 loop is CASRQGTELIPINEKLFF. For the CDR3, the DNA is TGTGCCAGCAGACAAGGGACAGAACTCATACCGATTAATGAAAAACTGTTTTTT. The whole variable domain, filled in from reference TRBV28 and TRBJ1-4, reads DVKVTQSSRYLVKRTGEKVFLECVQDMDHENMFWYRQDPGLGLRLIYFSYDVKMKEKGDIPEGYSVSREKKERFSLILESASTNQTSMYLCASRQGTELIPINEKLFFGSGTQLSVL.

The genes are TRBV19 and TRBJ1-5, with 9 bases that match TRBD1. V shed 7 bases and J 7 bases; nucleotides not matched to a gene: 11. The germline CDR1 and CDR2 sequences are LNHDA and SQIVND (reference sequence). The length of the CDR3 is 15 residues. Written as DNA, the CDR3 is TGTGCCAGTACCCGCACAGGGGGCGCAGGGCAGCCCCAGCATTTT. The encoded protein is CASTRTGGAGQPQHF.

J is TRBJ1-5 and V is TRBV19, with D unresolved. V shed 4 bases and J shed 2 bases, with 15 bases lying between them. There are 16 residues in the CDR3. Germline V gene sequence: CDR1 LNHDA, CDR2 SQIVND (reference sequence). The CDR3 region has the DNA TGTGCCAGTAGTACCCGTCATGATATGGGCAATCAGCCCCAGCATTTT. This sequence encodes CASSTRHDMGNQPQHF. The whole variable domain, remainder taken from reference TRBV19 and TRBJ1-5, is DGGITQSPKYLFRKEGQNVTLSCEQNLNHDAMYWYRQDPGQGLRLIYYSQIVNDFQKGDIAEGYSVSREKKESFPLTVTSAQKNPTAFYLCASSTRHDMGNQPQHFGDGTRLSIL.

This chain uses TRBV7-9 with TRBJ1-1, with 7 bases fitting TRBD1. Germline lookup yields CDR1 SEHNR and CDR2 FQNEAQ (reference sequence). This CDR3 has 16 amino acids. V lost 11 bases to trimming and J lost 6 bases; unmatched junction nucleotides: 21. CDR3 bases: TGTGCCGTCAGAGGGGACAGCCAAAGAGGAGGTGCTGAAGCTTTCTTT. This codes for CAVRGDSQRGGAEAFF.

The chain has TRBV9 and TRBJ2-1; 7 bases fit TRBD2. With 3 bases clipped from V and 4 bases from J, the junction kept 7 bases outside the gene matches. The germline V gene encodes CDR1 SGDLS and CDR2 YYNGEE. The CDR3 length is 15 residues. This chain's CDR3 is CASSASGAIYNEQFF. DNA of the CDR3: TGTGCCAGCAGCGCTAGCGGCGCAATATACAATGAGCAGTTCTTC.

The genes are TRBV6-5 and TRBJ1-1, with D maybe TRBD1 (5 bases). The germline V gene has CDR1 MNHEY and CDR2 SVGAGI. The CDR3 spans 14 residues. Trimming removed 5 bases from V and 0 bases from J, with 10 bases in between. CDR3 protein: CASSTGRLNTEAFF. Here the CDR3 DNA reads TGTGCCAGCAGTACGGGACGTCTGAACACTGAAGCTTTCTTT.

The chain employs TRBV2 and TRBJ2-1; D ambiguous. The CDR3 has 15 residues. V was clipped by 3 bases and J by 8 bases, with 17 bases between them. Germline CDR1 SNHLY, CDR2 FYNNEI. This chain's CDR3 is CASSEGLPGIYEQFF. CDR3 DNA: TGTGCCAGCAGTGAGGGTCTACCCGGTATCTATGAGCAGTTCTTC.

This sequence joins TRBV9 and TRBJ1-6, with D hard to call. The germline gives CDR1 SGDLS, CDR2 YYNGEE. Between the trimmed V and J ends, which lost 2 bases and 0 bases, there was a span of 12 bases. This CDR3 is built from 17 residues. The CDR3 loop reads CASSVSAEFSYNSPLHF. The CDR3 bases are TGTGCCAGCAGCGTCTCTGCGGAATTCTCCTATAATTCACCCCTCCACTTT.

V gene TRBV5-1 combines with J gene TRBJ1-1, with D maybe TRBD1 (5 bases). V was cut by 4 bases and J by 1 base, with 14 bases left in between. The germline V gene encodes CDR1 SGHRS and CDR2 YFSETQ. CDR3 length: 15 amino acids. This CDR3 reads CASSAQRGANTEAFF. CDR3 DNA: TGCGCCAGCAGCGCGCAGCGGGGCGCGAACACTGAAGCTTTCTTT.

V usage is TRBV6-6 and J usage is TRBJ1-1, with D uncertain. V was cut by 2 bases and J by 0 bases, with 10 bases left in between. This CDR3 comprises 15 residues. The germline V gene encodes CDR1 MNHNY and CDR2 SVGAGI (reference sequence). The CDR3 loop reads CASSYTGGLNTEAFF. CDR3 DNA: TGTGCCAGCAGTTACACCGGAGGCCTGAACACTGAAGCTTTCTTT.

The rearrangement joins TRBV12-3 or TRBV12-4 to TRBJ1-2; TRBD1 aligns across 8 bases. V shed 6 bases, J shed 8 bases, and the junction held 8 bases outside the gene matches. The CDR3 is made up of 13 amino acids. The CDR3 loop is CASSYRGVGGYTF. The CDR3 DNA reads TGTGCCAGCAGCTACAGGGGGGTCGGAGGCTACACCTTC.

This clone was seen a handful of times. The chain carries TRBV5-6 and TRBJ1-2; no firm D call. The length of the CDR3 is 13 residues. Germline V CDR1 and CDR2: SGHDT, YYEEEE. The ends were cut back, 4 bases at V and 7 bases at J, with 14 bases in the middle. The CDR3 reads CASSTGPFGGYTF. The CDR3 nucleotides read TGTGCCAGCAGCACGGGCCCCTTCGGTGGCTACACCTTC.

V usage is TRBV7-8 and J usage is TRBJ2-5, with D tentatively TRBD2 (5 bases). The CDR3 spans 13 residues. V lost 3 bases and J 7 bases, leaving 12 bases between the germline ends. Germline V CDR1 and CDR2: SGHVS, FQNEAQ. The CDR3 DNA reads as TGTGCCAGCAGCTTTCCAGGACGGGGGACCCAGTACTTC. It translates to CASSFPGRGTQYF. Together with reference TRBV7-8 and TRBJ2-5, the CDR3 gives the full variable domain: GAGVSQSPRYKVAKRGQDVALRCDPISGHVSLFWYQQALGQGPEFLTYFQNEAQLDKSGLPSDRFFAERPEGSVSTLKIQRTQQEDSAVYLCASSFPGRGTQYFGPGTRLLVL.

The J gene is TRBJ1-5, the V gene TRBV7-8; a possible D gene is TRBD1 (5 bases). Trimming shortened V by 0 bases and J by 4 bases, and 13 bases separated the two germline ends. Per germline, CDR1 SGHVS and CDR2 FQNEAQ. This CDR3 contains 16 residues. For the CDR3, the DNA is TGTGCCAGCAGCTTAGCGCCCGCGGACAATAATCAGCCCCAGCATTTT. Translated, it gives CASSLAPADNNQPQHF.

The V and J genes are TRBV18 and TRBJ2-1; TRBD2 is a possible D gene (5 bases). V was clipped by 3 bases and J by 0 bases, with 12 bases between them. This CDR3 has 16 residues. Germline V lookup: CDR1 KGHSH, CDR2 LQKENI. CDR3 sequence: CASSPPLASSYNEQFF. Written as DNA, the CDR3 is TGTGCCAGCTCACCTCCGTTAGCGAGCTCCTACAATGAGCAGTTCTTC.

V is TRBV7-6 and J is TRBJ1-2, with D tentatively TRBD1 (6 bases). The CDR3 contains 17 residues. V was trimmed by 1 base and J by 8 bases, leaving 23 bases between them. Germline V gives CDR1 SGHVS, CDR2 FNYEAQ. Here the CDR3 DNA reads TGTGCCAGCAGCTTAGGGGGGGCGGGAGGCAGGGATAAGGGCTACACCTTC. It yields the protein CASSLGGAGGRDKGYTF.

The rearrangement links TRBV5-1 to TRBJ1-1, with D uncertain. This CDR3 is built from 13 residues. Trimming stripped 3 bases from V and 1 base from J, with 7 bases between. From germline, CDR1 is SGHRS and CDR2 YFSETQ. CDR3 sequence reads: CASSWAQNTEAFF. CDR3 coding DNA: TGCGCCAGCAGCTGGGCTCAGAACACTGAAGCTTTCTTT.

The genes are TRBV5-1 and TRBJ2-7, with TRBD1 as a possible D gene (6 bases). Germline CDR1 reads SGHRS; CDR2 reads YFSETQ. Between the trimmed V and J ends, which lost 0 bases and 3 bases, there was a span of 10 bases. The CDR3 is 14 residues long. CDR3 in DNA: TGCGCCAGCAGCTTGGAGACAGGATACTACGAGCAGTACTTC. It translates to CASSLETGYYEQYF.

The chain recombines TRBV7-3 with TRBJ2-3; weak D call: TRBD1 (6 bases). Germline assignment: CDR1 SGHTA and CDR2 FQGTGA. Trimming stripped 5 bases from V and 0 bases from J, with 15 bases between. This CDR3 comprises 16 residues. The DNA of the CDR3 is TGTGCCAGCAGCCCCGGACAGCGAATTAGCACAGATACGCAGTATTTT. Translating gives CASSPGQRISTDTQYF. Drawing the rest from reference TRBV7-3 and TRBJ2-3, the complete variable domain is GAGVSQTPSNKVTEKGKYVELRCDPISGHTALYWYRQSLGQGPEFLIYFQGTGAADDSGLPNDRFFAVRPEGSVSTLKIQRTERGDSAVYLCASSPGQRISTDTQYFGPGTRLTVL.

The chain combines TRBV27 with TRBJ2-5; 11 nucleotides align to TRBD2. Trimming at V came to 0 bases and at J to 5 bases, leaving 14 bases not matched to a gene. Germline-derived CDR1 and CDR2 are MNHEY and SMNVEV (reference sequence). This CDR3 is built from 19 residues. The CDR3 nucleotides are TGTGCCAGCAGTTTATCGATCACGGGACTAGCGGCAAGGGGGGAGACCCAGTACTTC. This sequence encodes CASSLSITGLAARGETQYF.

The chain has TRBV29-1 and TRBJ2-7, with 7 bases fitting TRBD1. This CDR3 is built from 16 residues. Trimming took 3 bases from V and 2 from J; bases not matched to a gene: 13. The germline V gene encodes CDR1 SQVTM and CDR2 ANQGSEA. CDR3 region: CSVERLGAGGTYEQYF. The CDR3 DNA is TGCAGCGTTGAGAGATTGGGGGCAGGGGGTACCTACGAGCAGTACTTC.

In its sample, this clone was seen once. CDR3 in DNA: TGTGCCAGCAGTGAACAGGGGGGTTATAATTCACCCCTCCACTTT. Translated: CASSEQGGYNSPLHF. The chain employs TRBV6-1 and TRBJ1-6; 7 bases are a match to TRBD1. The germline V gene has CDR1 MNHNS and CDR2 SASEGT. The CDR3 spans 15 residues. The trim removed 2 bases at V and 4 bases at J, leaving 2 bases unmatched.

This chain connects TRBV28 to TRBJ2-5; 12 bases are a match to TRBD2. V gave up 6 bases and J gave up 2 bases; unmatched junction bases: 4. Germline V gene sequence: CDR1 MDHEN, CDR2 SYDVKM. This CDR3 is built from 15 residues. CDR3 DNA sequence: TGTGCCAGCAGCATGCTAGCGGGGGGGCAAGAGACCCAGTACTTC. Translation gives CASSMLAGGQETQYF.

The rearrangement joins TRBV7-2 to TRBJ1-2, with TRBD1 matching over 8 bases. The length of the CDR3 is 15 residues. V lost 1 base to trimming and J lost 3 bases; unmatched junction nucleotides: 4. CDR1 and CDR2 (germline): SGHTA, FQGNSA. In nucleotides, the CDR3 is TGTGCCAGCAGCTTAGATACAGGGGGAGACTATGGCTACACCTTC. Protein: CASSLDTGGDYGYTF.

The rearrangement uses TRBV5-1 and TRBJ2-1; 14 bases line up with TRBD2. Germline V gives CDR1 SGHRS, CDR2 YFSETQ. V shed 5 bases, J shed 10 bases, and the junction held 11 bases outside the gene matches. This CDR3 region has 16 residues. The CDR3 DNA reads TGCGCCAGCAGTTACTCCGGGACTAGCGGGGGCAGGGAGCAGTTCTTC. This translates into CASSYSGTSGGREQFF.